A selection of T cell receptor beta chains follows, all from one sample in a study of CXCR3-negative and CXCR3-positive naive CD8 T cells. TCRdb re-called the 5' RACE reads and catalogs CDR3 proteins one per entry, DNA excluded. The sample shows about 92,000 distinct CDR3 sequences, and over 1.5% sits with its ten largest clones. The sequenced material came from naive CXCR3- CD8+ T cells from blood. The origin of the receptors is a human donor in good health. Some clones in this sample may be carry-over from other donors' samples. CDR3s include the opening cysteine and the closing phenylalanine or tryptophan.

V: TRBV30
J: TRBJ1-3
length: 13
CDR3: CAWSTSFGNTIYF

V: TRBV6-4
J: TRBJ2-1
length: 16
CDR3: CASSDSYGVVDNEQFF

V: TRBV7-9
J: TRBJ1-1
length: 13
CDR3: CASSDEMNTEAFF

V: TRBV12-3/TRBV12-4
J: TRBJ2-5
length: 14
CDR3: CASSLPGARETQYF

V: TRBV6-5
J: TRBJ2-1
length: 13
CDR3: CASSNLGINEQFF

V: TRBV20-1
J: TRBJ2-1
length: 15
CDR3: CSARDLRLAGVEQFF

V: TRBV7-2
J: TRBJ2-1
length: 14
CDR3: CASSKEKGYNEQFF

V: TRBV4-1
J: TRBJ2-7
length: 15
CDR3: CASSRQPGQGYEQYF

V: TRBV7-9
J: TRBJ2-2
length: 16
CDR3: CASSLLGQGLTGELFF

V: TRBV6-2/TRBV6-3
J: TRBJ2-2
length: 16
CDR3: CASSHSGGGYTGELFF

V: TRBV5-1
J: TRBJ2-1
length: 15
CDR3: CASSLEVAAYNEQFF

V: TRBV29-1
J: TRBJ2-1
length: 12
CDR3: CSVEGLNSEQFF

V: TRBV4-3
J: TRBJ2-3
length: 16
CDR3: CASSQDLASGPDTQYF

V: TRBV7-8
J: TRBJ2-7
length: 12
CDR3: CASSPSAYEQYF

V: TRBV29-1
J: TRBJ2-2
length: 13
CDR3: CSVRLADTGELFF

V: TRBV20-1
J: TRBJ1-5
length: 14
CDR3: CSAMLLTGNQPQHF